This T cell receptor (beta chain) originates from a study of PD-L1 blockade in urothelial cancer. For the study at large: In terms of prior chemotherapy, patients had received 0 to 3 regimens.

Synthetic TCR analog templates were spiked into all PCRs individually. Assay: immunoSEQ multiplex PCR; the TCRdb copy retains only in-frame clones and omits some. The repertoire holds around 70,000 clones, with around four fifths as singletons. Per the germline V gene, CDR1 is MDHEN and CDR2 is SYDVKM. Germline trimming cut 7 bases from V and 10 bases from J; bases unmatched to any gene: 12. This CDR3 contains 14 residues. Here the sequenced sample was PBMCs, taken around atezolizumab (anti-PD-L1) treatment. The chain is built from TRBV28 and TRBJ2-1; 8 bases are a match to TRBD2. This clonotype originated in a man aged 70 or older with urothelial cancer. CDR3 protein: CASKTGGPSWEQFF. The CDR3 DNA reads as TGTGCCAGCAAAACGGGAGGGCCTTCCTGGGAGCAGTTCTTC.